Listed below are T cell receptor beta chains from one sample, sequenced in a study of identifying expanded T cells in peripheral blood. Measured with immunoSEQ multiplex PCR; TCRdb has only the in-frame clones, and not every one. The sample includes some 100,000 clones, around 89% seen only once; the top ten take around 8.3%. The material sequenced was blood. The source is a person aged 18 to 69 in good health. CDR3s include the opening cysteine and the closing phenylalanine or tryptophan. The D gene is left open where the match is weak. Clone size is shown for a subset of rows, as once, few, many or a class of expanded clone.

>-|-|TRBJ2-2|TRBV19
TGTGCCAGTAGTGTAGGACGACAGCTCCGTGGCGGGGAGCTGTTTTTT
CASSVGRQLRGGELFF
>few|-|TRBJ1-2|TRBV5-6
TGTGCCAGCAGCTTGTCAGGACAGAGTCTGTGGGGCTACACCTTC
CASSLSGQSLWGYTF
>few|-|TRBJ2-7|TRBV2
TGTGCCAGCAAACGGGAGTACGAGCAGTACTTC
CASKREYEQYF
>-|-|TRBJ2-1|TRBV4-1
TGCGCCAGCAGCCAAGTACGGGGGGCCCCCAATGAGCAGTTCTTC
CASSQVRGAPNEQFF
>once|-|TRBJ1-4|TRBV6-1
TGTGCCAGCAGCCAGATGATGGCTACTAATGAAAAACTGTTTTTT
CASSQMMATNEKLFF
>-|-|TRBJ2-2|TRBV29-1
TGCAGCGTTGAAGTTGGTGGGATCGCCGGGGAGCTGTTTTTT
CSVEVGGIAGELFF
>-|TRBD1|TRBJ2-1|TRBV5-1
TGCGCCAGCAGCTTGGGAGGGGGCCACAATGAGCAGTTCTTC
CASSLGGGHNEQFF
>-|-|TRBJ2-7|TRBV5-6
TGTGCCAGCAGCTTCGCAGACTCCTACGAGCAGTACTTC
CASSFADSYEQYF
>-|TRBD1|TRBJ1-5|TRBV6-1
TGTGCCAGCAGGCTCGGACAGGGGCGGTGGCAGCCCCAGCATTTT
CASRLGQGRWQPQHF
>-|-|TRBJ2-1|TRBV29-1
TGCAGCGTCGGAACAGACAATGAGCAGTTCTTC
CSVGTDNEQFF
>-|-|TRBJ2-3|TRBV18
TGTGCCAGCTCACCGGGCAGTACCACAGATACGCAGTATTTT
CASSPGSTTDTQYF
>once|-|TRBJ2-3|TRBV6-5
TGTGCCAGCAGACAAGGCCTCGGTACGCAGTATTTT
CASRQGLGTQYF
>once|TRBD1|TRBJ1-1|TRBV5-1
TGCGCCAGCAGCCTGGGACAGACCTACACTGAAGCTTTCTTT
CASSLGQTYTEAFF
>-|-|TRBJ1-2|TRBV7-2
TGTGCCAGCAGCCCCTCAGGGCGTCGTGGCTACACCTTC
CASSPSGRRGYTF
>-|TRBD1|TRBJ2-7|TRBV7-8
TGTGCCAGCAGCTGGGACAGCGCCCGCTACGAGCAGTACTTC
CASSWDSARYEQYF
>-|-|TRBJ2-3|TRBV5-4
TGTGCCACACTTGATCCAGGGCAGGACGTGGCAGATACGCAGTATTTT
CATLDPGQDVADTQYF
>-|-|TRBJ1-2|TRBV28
TGTGCCAGCAGTAAGGGGCGATACTTTCATGGCTACACCTTC
CASSKGRYFHGYTF
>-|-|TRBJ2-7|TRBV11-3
TGTGCCAGCAGCTTAAGGGGTGAAAGGGCCCCGCAGTACTTC
CASSLRGERAPQYF
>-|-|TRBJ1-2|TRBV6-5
TGTGCCAGCAGTTACTCCTATGGCGCGGACTATGGCTACACCTTC
CASSYSYGADYGYTF
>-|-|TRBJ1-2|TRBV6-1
TGTGCCAGCAGACTCAGCGCAATTCGGGACTATGGCTACACCTTC
CASRLSAIRDYGYTF
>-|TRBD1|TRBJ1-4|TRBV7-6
TGTGCCAGCAGACCGGGACAGGGGAATGAAAAACTGTTTTTT
CASRPGQGNEKLFF
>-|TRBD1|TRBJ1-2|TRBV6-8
TGTGCCAGCAGTTACTCCCCGGACAGGACTTATGGCTACACCTTC
CASSYSPDRTYGYTF
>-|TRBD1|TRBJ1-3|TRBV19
TGTGCCAGTAGCACTTCGCGGGACAGAGGAAACACCATATATTTT
CASSTSRDRGNTIYF
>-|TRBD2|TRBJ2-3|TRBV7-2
TGTGCCAGCAGCCTGGGACTAGCGGGGGCAGATACGCAGTATTTT
CASSLGLAGADTQYF
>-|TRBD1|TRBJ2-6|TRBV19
TGTGCCAGTAGGCAGACAGGGGGGAACTCTGGGGCCAACGTCCTGACTTTC
CASRQTGGNSGANVLTF
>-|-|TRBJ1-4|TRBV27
TGTGCCAGCAGTCATCAGACAGGTGAAAAACTGTTTTTT
CASSHQTGEKLFF
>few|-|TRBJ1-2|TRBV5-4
TGTGCCAGCAGCTTGGATGCGGGCAGGGGCTATGGCTACACCTTC
CASSLDAGRGYGYTF
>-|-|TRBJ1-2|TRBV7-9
TGTGCCAGCAGCTTAACGGACGGGGGACCCCGCTATGGCTACACCTTC
CASSLTDGGPRYGYTF
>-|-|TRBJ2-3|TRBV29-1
TGCAGCGTCGAAGAGGCCGTAGATACGCAGTATTTT
CSVEEAVDTQYF
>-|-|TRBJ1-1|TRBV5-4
TGTGCCAGCAGCTTGGACAGGGCGGACACTGAAGCTTTCTTT
CASSLDRADTEAFF
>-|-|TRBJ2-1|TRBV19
TGTGCCAGTAGTGGACGTCCCTACAATGAGCAGTTCTTC
CASSGRPYNEQFF
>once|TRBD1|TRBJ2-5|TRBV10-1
TGCGCCAGCAGTCGCCTAGGACAGGGCCAAGAGACCCAGTACTTC
CASSRLGQGQETQYF
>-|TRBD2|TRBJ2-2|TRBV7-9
TGTGCCAGCAGTCGGAGGCTAGCGGGAGCTGACGGGGAGCTGTTTTTT
CASSRRLAGADGELFF
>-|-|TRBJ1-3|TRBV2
TGTGCCAGCAGACGGGAAGACACCATATATTTT
CASRREDTIYF
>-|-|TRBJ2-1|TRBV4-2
TGTGCCAGCAGCCAAGATCGGCTGGACTTTAACAATGAGCAGTTCTTC
CASSQDRLDFNNEQFF
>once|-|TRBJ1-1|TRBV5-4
TGTGCCAGCAGCTTGGCCCGGGGTAACACTGAAGCTTTCTTT
CASSLARGNTEAFF
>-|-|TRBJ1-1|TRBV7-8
TGTGCCAGCAGTTCCAGAAGGGCGAACACTGAAGCTTTCTTT
CASSSRRANTEAFF